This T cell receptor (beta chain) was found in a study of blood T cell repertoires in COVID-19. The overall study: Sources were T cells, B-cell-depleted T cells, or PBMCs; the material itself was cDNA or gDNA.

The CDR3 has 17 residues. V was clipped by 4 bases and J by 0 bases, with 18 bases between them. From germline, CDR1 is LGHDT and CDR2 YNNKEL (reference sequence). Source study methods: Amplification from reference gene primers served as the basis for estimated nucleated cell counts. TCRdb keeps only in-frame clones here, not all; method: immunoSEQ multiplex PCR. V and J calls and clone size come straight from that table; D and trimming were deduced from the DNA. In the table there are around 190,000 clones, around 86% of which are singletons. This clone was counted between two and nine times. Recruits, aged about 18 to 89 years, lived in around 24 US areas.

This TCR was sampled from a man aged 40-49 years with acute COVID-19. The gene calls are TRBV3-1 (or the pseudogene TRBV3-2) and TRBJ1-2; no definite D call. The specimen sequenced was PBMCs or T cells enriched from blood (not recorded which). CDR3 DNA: TGTGCCAGCAGCCTGGGGTCAGCAGCGGGAACTAACTATGGCTACACCTTC. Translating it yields CASSLGSAAGTNYGYTF.